The TCR beta chain described here comes from a study of blood T cell repertoires in COVID-19. Looking at the study overall: The study drew acute and convalescent COVID-19 samples from the United States, Italy and Spain.

This table comes from immunoSEQ multiplex PCR, and its TCRdb copy is limited to in-frame clones, with some not included. The table includes 250,000 or so clones, approximately 81% detected once. With 2 bases clipped from V and 6 bases from J, the junction kept 5 bases outside the gene matches. This CDR3 contains 14 residues. Germline V gene lookup returns CDR1 LGHDT and CDR2 YNNKEL (reference sequence). Which cohort a participant joined came from the clinical history participants gave. The source is a woman aged 45-59 years who had been exposed to COVID-19. Specimen: PBMCs or T cells enriched from blood (not recorded which). The chain recombines TRBV3-1 (or the pseudogene TRBV3-2) with TRBJ2-5, with 8 bases that match TRBD1. CDR3: CASSQPGQEQTQYF. The CDR3 coding sequence is TGTGCCAGCAGCCAACCGGGACAGGAACAGACCCAGTACTTC.